These T cell receptor beta chains were read from a single sample in a study of blood T cell repertoires in COVID-19. The table came from immunoSEQ multiplex PCR; TCRdb's copy has only in-frame clones and leaves some out. The table has about 380,000 clones, about 85% seen once. The specimen sequenced was peripheral blood. The source is a woman aged 18-29 years with acute or convalescent COVID-19. CDR3s include the opening cysteine and the closing phenylalanine or tryptophan. Fields, in order: clone size, V gene, D gene, J gene, CDR3 protein, CDR3 DNA. The D gene is left open where the match is weak. Not every row has a clone size; where given, it reads once, few, many or a size class.

-,TRBV6-5,TRBD1,TRBJ2-2,CATKGQGGRTGELFF,TGTGCCACGAAGGGACAGGGGGGACGCACCGGGGAGCTGTTTTTT
-,TRBV2,TRBD1,TRBJ1-1,CASKMDRGSNTEAFF,TGTGCCAGCAAGATGGACAGGGGATCGAACACTGAAGCTTTCTTT
-,TRBV5-8,-,TRBJ1-5,CASSLEQQGQPQHF,TGTGCCAGCAGCTTGGAACAGCAAGGTCAGCCCCAGCATTTT
-,TRBV3-1/TRBV3-2,-,TRBJ2-5,CASSQESGGPGETQYF,TGTGCCAGCAGCCAAGAATCAGGGGGGCCTGGGGAGACCCAGTACTTC
once,TRBV19,TRBD2,TRBJ2-1,CASRPSGTSGRAFEQFF,TGTGCCAGTAGACCATCCGGGACTAGCGGGAGGGCATTTGAGCAGTTCTTC
-,TRBV24-1,TRBD2,TRBJ2-2,CATSGGLAGDTTGELFF,TGTGCCACCAGTGGGGGGTTAGCGGGAGATACCACCGGGGAGCTGTTTTTT
-,TRBV28,-,TRBJ1-1,CASSTFGQREAFF,TGTGCCAGCAGCACCTTCGGACAGCGCGAAGCTTTCTTT
-,TRBV5-5,-,TRBJ1-4,CASSHGTQNEKLFF,TGTGCCAGCAGCCACGGGACACAGAATGAAAAACTGTTTTTT
-,TRBV6-4,TRBD1,TRBJ2-3,CASSDSTGGADTQYF,TGTGCCAGCAGTGACTCGACAGGGGGCGCAGATACGCAGTATTTT
-,TRBV5-1,-,TRBJ2-2,CASSPLTENTGELFF,TGCGCCAGCAGCCCCCTGACAGAGAACACCGGGGAGCTGTTTTTT
-,TRBV28,TRBD1,TRBJ1-5,CASSYRTGGAKPQHF,TGTGCCAGCAGTTATCGGACAGGGGGCGCAAAGCCCCAGCATTTT
once,TRBV7-2,-,TRBJ1-6,CASSLRSPLHF,TGTGCCAGCAGCCTACGGTCACCCCTCCACTTT
few,TRBV5-4,TRBD2,TRBJ2-1,CASSLPLAGGANEQFF,TGTGCCAGCAGCTTACCCCTAGCGGGAGGGGCCAATGAGCAGTTCTTC
once,TRBV11-2,-,TRBJ2-7,CASKRGGLPEQYF,TGTGCCAGCAAGAGGGGGGGACTTCCCGAGCAGTACTTC
-,TRBV7-6,-,TRBJ2-7,CASSLSPYEQYF,TGTGCCAGCAGCCTTAGCCCCTACGAGCAGTACTTC
-,TRBV28,TRBD2,TRBJ2-1,CASSLGGTNRNNEQFF,TGTGCCAGCAGTTTAGGCGGGACTAATCGGAACAATGAGCAGTTCTTC
-,TRBV28,TRBD2,TRBJ2-1,CASIPSLAGGSNEQFF,TGTGCCAGCATCCCATCCCTAGCGGGAGGCTCCAATGAGCAGTTCTTC
-,TRBV28,TRBD2,TRBJ2-7,CASSISGRIYEQYF,TGTGCCAGCTCCATTAGCGGGAGAATCTACGAGCAGTACTTC
-,TRBV6-2/TRBV6-3,TRBD1,TRBJ2-7,CASSEGQKMNEQYF,TGTGCCAGCAGTGAGGGACAGAAGATGAACGAGCAGTACTTC
-,TRBV20-1,-,TRBJ1-1,CSASPRNTEAFF,TGCAGTGCTAGTCCTCGGAACACTGAAGCTTTCTTT
-,TRBV6-5,-,TRBJ1-2,CASSYQAVPHYGYTF,TGTGCCAGCAGTTACCAGGCAGTTCCTCACTATGGCTACACCTTC
-,TRBV20-1,-,TRBJ2-2,CSVYSTGELFF,TGCAGTGTTTATAGCACCGGGGAGCTGTTTTTT
-,TRBV19,TRBD1,TRBJ1-4,CASSPARTGPGLSEKLFF,TGTGCCAGTAGTCCCGCTCGGACAGGGCCGGGTTTGAGTGAAAAACTGTTTTTT
-,TRBV20-1,-,TRBJ2-7,CSASPTDYEQYF,TGCAGTGCTAGTCCTACAGACTACGAGCAGTACTTC
-,TRBV28,-,TRBJ1-5,CASSLVGVDGQPQHF,TGTGCCAGCAGTTTGGTCGGAGTTGATGGTCAGCCCCAGCATTTT
-,TRBV2,TRBD1,TRBJ1-1,CASSGTANTEAFF,TGTGCCAGCAGCGGGACAGCGAACACTGAAGCTTTCTTT
-,TRBV7-6,TRBD1,TRBJ2-7,CASSYSTGTAYEQYF,TGTGCCAGCAGCTACTCGACCGGGACAGCCTACGAGCAGTACTTC
once,TRBV12-3/TRBV12-4,-,TRBJ1-1,CASSPGQNTEAFF,TGTGCCAGCAGCCCTGGACAGAACACTGAAGCTTTCTTT
-,TRBV2,-,TRBJ1-2,CASSAGGNGYTF,TGTGCCAGCAGTGCAGGAGGGAATGGCTACACCTTC
-,TRBV19,-,TRBJ2-7,CASSLRQVGAEQYF,TGTGCCAGTAGTCTCCGGCAAGTAGGGGCCGAGCAGTACTTC
-,TRBV5-6,-,TRBJ1-3,CASYPISGNTIYF,TGTGCCAGCTACCCTATCTCTGGAAACACCATATATTTT
few,TRBV19,-,TRBJ1-6,CASSIQRGYNSPLHF,TGTGCCAGTAGTATACAGCGGGGCTATAATTCACCCCTCCACTTT
-,TRBV4-1,-,TRBJ1-2,CASSQRHFSYGYTF,TGCGCCAGCAGCCAAAGACACTTTTCCTATGGCTACACCTTC
-,TRBV5-1,-,TRBJ1-3,CASSFDTGNTIYF,TGCGCCAGCAGCTTCGACACGGGAAACACCATATATTTT
once,TRBV5-6,-,TRBJ1-5,CASSKTTDYQPQHF,TGTGCCAGCAGCAAGACGACAGATTATCAGCCCCAGCATTTT
-,TRBV19,TRBD1,TRBJ2-1,CASSIPGTGGFYNEQFF,TGTGCCAGTAGTATTCCCGGGACAGGGGGTTTCTACAATGAGCAGTTCTTC
few,TRBV5-4,TRBD1,TRBJ1-1,CASSLGGTGGTEAFF,TGTGCCAGCAGCTTGGGAGGGACAGGGGGCACTGAAGCTTTCTTT
-,TRBV9,TRBD2,TRBJ2-3,CASSASGAGPDTQYF,TGTGCCAGCAGCGCTAGCGGAGCCGGCCCAGATACGCAGTATTTT